What follows are 3 T cell receptor beta chains derived from one specimen sequenced in a study of T cell responses to AZD1222 COVID-19 vaccine (dated by TCRdb to the early 2020s). The protocol used for the library was the immunoSEQ multiplex PCR assay. TCRdb provides this immuneACCESS table in a form limited to in-frame rearrangements. Some clones are lacking; in checked studies, under half of them reflect an unresolved V gene, and why the rest are absent is not known. The sample table shows 93,000 or so clones, and 91% are seen once. Of the sample, about 48% is held by the ten largest clones. The intended sense of this specimen's time point label: baseline before first vaccination. The specimen comprised peripheral blood, sampled on day 0 of AZD1222 vaccination. Receptors originate from an adult in good health.

The CDR3 spells CATTPGLDEQYF. CDR3 sequence (DNA): TGTGCCACAACCCCGGGTTTAGACGAGCAGTACTTC. This rearrangement joins TRBV10-3 to TRBJ2-7; no firm D call. CDR1 and CDR2 from the germline V gene are ENHRY and SYGVKD. This CDR3 spans 12 amino acids. The V end lost 10 bases, the J end lost 5 bases, and 15 bases lay between the germline ends.

The chain combines TRBV3-1 (or the pseudogene TRBV3-2) with TRBJ2-7; 8 nucleotides match TRBD2. Trimming cost V 0 bases and J 5 bases; bases outside gene matches: 9. There are 16 residues in the CDR3. Germline V gene data show CDR1 as LGHDT and CDR2 as YNNKEL (reference sequence). The CDR3 DNA reads TGTGCCAGCAGCCAAGATTTGGGACTAGGGACCCACGAGCAGTACTTC. Encoded protein: CASSQDLGLGTHEQYF.

The rearrangement uses TRBV6-6 and TRBJ1-1; 9 nucleotides match TRBD1. There are 14 residues in the CDR3. The trim removed 5 bases at V and 1 base at J, leaving 2 bases unmatched. Germline V gene lookup returns CDR1 MNHNY and CDR2 SVGAGI (reference sequence). As DNA, the CDR3 is TGTGCCAGCAGTCGACAGGGGGGGAACACTGAAGCTTTCTTT. Translated, it gives CASSRQGGNTEAFF.